The text below deals with one T cell receptor (beta chain). This clone's antigen is unknown. Per-base quality was not reported, and no clone a single base away is much larger than it. RNA was extracted using the RNeasy kit, and roughly 0.5 to 1 ug of the RNA was reverse transcribed with random hexamers. The immunoSEQ multiplex PCR assay, covering 54 Vbeta and 13 Jbeta segments, was used to amplify TCR beta CDR3 regions. To correct PCR amplification bias, a synthetic template baseline was used for both primer optimization and computational correction. As for the authors' bioinformatics: Reads were assigned to V, D and J genes according to IMGT and analyzed in immunoSEQ Analyzer, with only productive sequences retained. To calculate clonality, Shannon entropy was normalized by log2 of the number of productive unique sequences and then subtracted from one. For each patient and control, public and private clones were evaluated among the 100 most prevalent clones. Susac-specific clones were defined as absent from healthy and MS cohorts, about 1,100 published viral clones and other ImmuneACCESS disease sequences. The raw public data were reprocessed by TCRdb itself: fastp quality trimming at Q25, MiXCR clonotype calling, in-frame beta chains only. A single entry per CDR3 protein holds the most common genes and DNA from its merged rows. The V and J calls come from TCRdb's annotation, not from the publication. This sample has roughly 150,000 distinct CDR3 sequences in its table, and approximately 95% of those were observed once. The ten largest clones capture roughly 0.2% of the sample.

The germline V gene (reference sequence) yields DFQATT for CDR1 and SNEGSKA for CDR2. Trimming removed 6 bases from V and 3 bases from J, leaving 18 bases between the germline ends. The CDR3 measures 15 amino acids from cysteine to phenylalanine. Kept here is only the CDR3 DNA, which spans 45 bases and is read in frame from base 1. These data come from a study of CD8 T cells in Susac syndrome (dated by TCRdb to the late 2010s). With regard to the full study: Of the Susac syndrome patients who were sequenced, about eight were in clinical remission while roughly six had clinically active disease. Whether CD8+ T cell activation and differentiation in Susac syndrome was antigen driven was tested using repertoire sequencing. Clonality of the CD8+ T cell repertoire was compared between about a dozen healthy donors, some 14 Susac syndrome patients and about 15 multiple sclerosis patients. Susac syndrome patients were therapy-naive, on corticosteroids (some also receiving IVIg), or on IVIg alone at blood withdrawal.

What the authors observed across the whole study: CD8+ repertoires in Susac syndrome showed clonal expansion, which was highest in CD8+ TEMRA cells and was greater in clinically active patients than in remitting patients. The study acknowledged that relatively few individuals were included in the TCR sequencing and HLA analysis. Approximately 17 and five Susac-specific public clones were found in the total CD8+ and CD8+ TEMRA repertoires, respectively.

High-throughput TCR beta sequencing profiled peripheral blood CD8+ and CD4+ T cells from healthy donors, Susac syndrome patients and multiple sclerosis patients. Recently defined diagnostic criteria for definite or probable disease were met by the Susac syndrome patients. Bulk CD8+ and CD4+ T cells were purified magnetically by negative isolation, whereas CD8+ TEMRA cells were enriched by FACS. Blood was drawn into EDTA tubes, processed within 24 hours, and PBMCs were isolated by density gradient centrifugation. PBMCs intended for TCR sequencing were cryopreserved in liquid nitrogen and were subsequently thawed in a 37 degrees C water bath. The sorted or isolated CD4+, CD8+ and CD8+ TEMRA cells reached a purity of at least 90%.

What was sequenced was CD8+ T cells from PBMCs. The sequence joins TRBV20-1 to TRBJ1-5; too little of a D gene remains to name it. The TCR sequence derives from a human donor with Susac syndrome. The CDR3 is CSALFLQENNQPQHF. In nucleotides, the sequence is TGCAGTGCCTTATTCCTCCAGGAAAACAATCAGCCCCAGCATTTT.